The 16 T cell receptor beta chains presented below share a single source sample, sequenced in a study of shared clonotypes between healthy human individuals. Method: immunoSEQ multiplex PCR; TCRdb's copy keeps in-frame clones and lacks some. The repertoire holds 2 million to 2.5 million clones, more than 85% seen once, with about 0.39% in the top ten. Sequencing was performed on naive CD4+ T cells from PBMCs. Subset of the sample: CD45RA+ positively selected. The receptors here all came from a man aged 18 to 30 in good health. Some clones in this sample may be carry-over from other donors' samples.

This chain joins TRBV18 and TRBJ2-2; D not certain. The CDR3 has 15 residues. CDR1 KGHSH and CDR2 LQKENI come from the germline V gene. V was trimmed by 2 bases and J by 2 bases, leaving 9 bases between them. The CDR3 region is CASSPTQTNTGELFF. DNA of the CDR3: TGTGCCAGCTCACCAACGCAGACCAACACCGGGGAGCTGTTTTTT.

The chain uses TRBV10-3 and TRBJ2-2; TRBD2 is a possible D gene (5 bases). V lost 0 bases, J lost 5 bases, and 13 bases lay in between. Germline V gives CDR1 ENHRY, CDR2 SYGVKD. This CDR3 is 16 amino acids long. CDR3 DNA: TGTGCCATCAGTGAGTCTCCGGTACGCGGGACCGGGGAGCTGTTTTTT. Translating it yields CAISESPVRGTGELFF.

V is TRBV5-1 and J is TRBJ2-5, with TRBD2 as a possible D gene (6 bases). The CDR3 length is 15 residues. The germline V gene has CDR1 SGHRS and CDR2 YFSETQ. Trimming left V 5 bases short and J 2 bases short, with 16 bases between. The CDR3 DNA reads as TGCGCCAGCAGTGACGTGGAGGGCGCGCAAGAGACCCAGTACTTC. The encoded protein is CASSDVEGAQETQYF. The full variable domain, in which reference TRBV5-1 and TRBJ2-5 provide the parts outside the CDR3, is KAGVTQTPRYLIKTRGQQVTLSCSPISGHRSVSWYQQTPGQGLQFLFEYFSETQRNKGNFPGRFSGRQFSNSRSEMNVSTLELGDSALYLCASSDVEGAQETQYFGPGTRLLVL.

The chain carries TRBV7-2 and TRBJ1-2; D ambiguous. This CDR3 is built from 12 residues. V was clipped by 3 bases and J by 10 bases, with 12 bases between them. The germline gives CDR1 SGHTA, CDR2 FQGNSA. The CDR3 is CASSFALDVYTF. CDR3 DNA: TGTGCCAGCAGCTTCGCGCTAGACGTCTACACCTTC.

The rearrangement links TRBV5-1 to TRBJ1-1; perhaps TRBD1 as D (5 bases). The CDR3 length is 13 residues. From germline, CDR1 is SGHRS and CDR2 YFSETQ. Trimming took off 4 bases at V and 5 bases at J, with 12 bases between the two ends. This chain's CDR3 is CASSGGVRTEAFF. CDR3 bases: TGCGCCAGCAGCGGAGGGGTAAGGACTGAAGCTTTCTTT.

The chain links TRBV11-3 to TRBJ2-1; 9 nucleotides align to TRBD1. The CDR3 is made up of 16 amino acids. The V segment lost 4 bases and the J segment 5 bases; nucleotides outside the gene matches: 9. Per the germline V gene, CDR1 is SGHNT and CDR2 is YENEEA. The CDR3 DNA sequence: TGTGCCAGCAGCTCAACCGGGACAGGGTATGACAATGAGCAGTTCTTC. Translated, it gives CASSSTGTGYDNEQFF.

A single count supports this clone. The V and J genes are TRBV4-1 and TRBJ2-4, with a tentative D call TRBD1 (5 bases). This CDR3 has 18 residues. The ends were cut back, 4 bases at V and 0 bases at J, with 19 bases in the middle. Germline V gene data show CDR1 as MGHRA and CDR2 as YSYEKL. The CDR3 sequence: CASSPASGKELAKNIQYF. The CDR3 DNA reads as TGCGCCAGCAGCCCGGCCTCAGGGAAGGAATTAGCCAAAAACATTCAGTACTTC.

This CDR3 is CASSLIGSGSHTYNEQFF. Written as DNA, the CDR3 is TGCGCCAGCAGCTTAATTGGTAGCGGGAGCCATACCTACAATGAGCAGTTCTTC. This rearrangement joins TRBV5-1 to TRBJ2-1; 9 nucleotides line up with TRBD2. CDR1 and CDR2 (germline): SGHRS, YFSETQ. This CDR3 region has 18 residues. Unmatched junction bases numbered 11, after V lost 2 bases and J lost 2 bases.

The chain uses TRBV5-1 and TRBJ2-2; D perhaps matches TRBD2 (5 bases). Trimming removed 6 bases from V and 3 bases from J, with 9 bases in between. The CDR3 loop spans 13 amino acids. CDR1 and CDR2 (germline): SGHRS, YFSETQ. CDR3 nucleotides: TGCGCCAGCACCGGGGATTACACCGGGGAGCTGTTTTTT. Translated: CASTGDYTGELFF.

The V and J genes are TRBV11-2 and TRBJ2-2, with D tentatively TRBD2 (5 bases). This CDR3 comprises 16 residues. Germline-derived CDR1 and CDR2 are SGHAT and FQNNGV. V lost 7 bases to trimming and J lost 0 bases, with 15 bases between them. CDR3 coding DNA: TGTGCCAGCACGAGGCGGGCTAACCCGAACACCGGGGAGCTGTTTTTT. This codes for CASTRRANPNTGELFF.

This clone was picked up one time. This chain links TRBV28 with TRBJ1-5, with no clear D. Trimming removed 1 base from V and 0 bases from J, with 10 bases in between. Looked up from germline, CDR1 is MDHEN and CDR2 is SYDVKM. CDR3 length: 16 residues. This CDR3 reads CASSLLWGDSNQPQHF. CDR3 DNA: TGTGCCAGCAGTTTATTGTGGGGAGATAGCAATCAGCCCCAGCATTTT.

Comments on this clone: The sample has other DNA sequences that encode this CDR3 too. V gene TRBV9 combines with J gene TRBJ2-7; TRBD2 aligns across 7 bases. The CDR3 is made up of 13 amino acids. V shed 0 bases and J 6 bases; nucleotides not matched to a gene: 3. Germline V gene lookup returns CDR1 SGDLS and CDR2 YYNGEE. This CDR3 reads CASSVVPSGEQYF. CDR3 coding DNA: TGTGCCAGCAGCGTAGTACCTAGCGGCGAGCAGTACTTC.

The J gene is TRBJ2-7, the V gene TRBV4-2; 9 bases are a match to TRBD2. The V gene end was trimmed by 3 bases and the J gene end by 4 bases; junction bases not matched to a gene: 10. Germline V gives CDR1 LGHNA, CDR2 YNFKEQ. The CDR3 loop spans 16 amino acids. CDR3 coding DNA: TGTGCCAGCAGCCAGGTTGTGGCGGGAGGGGAATACGAGCAGTACTTC. Encoded protein: CASSQVVAGGEYEQYF.

The CDR3 loop is CASSFSAGDGQYF. In nucleotides, the CDR3 is TGTGCCAGCAGCTTCTCCGCTGGCGATGGCCAGTACTTC. The chain combines TRBV11-3 with TRBJ2-7; no definite D call. The germline CDR1 and CDR2 sequences are SGHNT and YENEEA. The germline V and J ends were trimmed by 3 bases and 10 bases, with 16 bases remaining between them. The CDR3 is 13 amino acids.

Only one count was recorded for this clone. The chain joins TRBV11-2 to TRBJ2-2; maybe TRBD1 (5 bases). V lost 1 base and J 6 bases, leaving 15 bases between the germline ends. Germline CDR1 reads SGHAT; CDR2 reads FQNNGV. This CDR3 has 16 residues. DNA for the CDR3: TGTGCCAGCAGCTTAGGTCAGTCAGGGCCCGCCGGGGAGCTGTTTTTT. This encodes CASSLGQSGPAGELFF.

This clone turned up a few times. The chain employs TRBV30 and TRBJ1-2, with D perhaps TRBD1 (5 bases). The CDR3 length is 12 residues. CDR1 and CDR2 (germline): GTSNPN, SVGIG (reference sequence). V was shortened by 8 bases and J by 8 bases, with 18 bases between the two germline ends. The DNA for the CDR3 is TGTGCCGTTGTTCAGGGTGTTGGGGGCTACACCTTC. This codes for CAVVQGVGGYTF.